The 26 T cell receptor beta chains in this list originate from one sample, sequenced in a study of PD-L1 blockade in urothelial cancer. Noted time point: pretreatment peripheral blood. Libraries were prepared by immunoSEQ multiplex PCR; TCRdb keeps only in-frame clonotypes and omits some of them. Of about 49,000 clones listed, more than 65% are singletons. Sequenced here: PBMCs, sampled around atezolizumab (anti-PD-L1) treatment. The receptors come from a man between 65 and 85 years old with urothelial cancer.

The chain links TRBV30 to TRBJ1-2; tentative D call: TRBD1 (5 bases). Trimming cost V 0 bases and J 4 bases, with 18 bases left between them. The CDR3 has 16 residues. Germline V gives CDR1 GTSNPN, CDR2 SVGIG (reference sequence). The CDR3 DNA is TGTGCCTGGAGTGTACAAGGCTGGGGCCTGGGCTATGGCTACACCTTC. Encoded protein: CAWSVQGWGLGYGYTF.

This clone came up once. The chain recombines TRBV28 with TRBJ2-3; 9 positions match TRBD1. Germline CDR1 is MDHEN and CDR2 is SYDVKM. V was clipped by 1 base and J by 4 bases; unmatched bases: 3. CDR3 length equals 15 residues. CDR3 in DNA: TGTGCCAGCAGTTTATCGGGACAGGGATCAGATACGCAGTATTTT. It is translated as CASSLSGQGSDTQYF. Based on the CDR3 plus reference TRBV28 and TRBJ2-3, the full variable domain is DVKVTQSSRYLVKRTGEKVFLECVQDMDHENMFWYRQDPGLGLRLIYFSYDVKMKEKGDIPEGYSVSREKKERFSLILESASTNQTSMYLCASSLSGQGSDTQYFGPGTRLTVL.

CDR3 protein: CASRPTTTGELFF. In nucleotides, the CDR3 is TGTGCCAGCAGACCAACAACCACCGGGGAGCTGTTTTTT. This chain uses TRBV6-1 with TRBJ2-2, with no clear D. The CDR3 contains 13 residues. The germline V and J ends were trimmed by 6 bases and 4 bases, with 9 bases remaining between them. Germline V gives CDR1 MNHNS, CDR2 SASEGT.

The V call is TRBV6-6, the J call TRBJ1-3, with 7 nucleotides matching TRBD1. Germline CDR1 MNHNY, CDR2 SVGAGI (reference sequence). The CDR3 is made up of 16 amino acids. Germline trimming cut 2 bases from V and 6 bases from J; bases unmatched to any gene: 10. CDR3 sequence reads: CASSYRATGIVNTIYF. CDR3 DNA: TGTGCCAGCAGTTACCGGGCGACAGGGATCGTAAACACCATATATTTT.

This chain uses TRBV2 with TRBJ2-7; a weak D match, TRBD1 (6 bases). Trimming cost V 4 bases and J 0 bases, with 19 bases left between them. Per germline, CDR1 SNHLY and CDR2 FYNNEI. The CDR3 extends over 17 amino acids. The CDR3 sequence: CASSVPLTGTNSYEQYF. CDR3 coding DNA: TGTGCCAGCAGTGTTCCCCTAACCGGGACAAACTCCTACGAGCAGTACTTC.

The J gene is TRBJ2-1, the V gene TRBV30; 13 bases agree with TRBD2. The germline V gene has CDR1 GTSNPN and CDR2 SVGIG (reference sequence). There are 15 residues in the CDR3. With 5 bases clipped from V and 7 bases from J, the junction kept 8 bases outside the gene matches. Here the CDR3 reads CAWGGLAGRRNEQFF. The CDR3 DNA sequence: TGTGCCTGGGGGGGACTAGCGGGAAGGAGAAATGAGCAGTTCTTC.

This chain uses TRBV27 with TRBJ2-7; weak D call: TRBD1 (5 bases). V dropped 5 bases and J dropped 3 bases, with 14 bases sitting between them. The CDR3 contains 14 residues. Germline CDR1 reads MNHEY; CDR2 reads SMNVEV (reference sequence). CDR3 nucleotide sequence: TGTGCCAGCAGTCTCCCGGACACCCACTACGAGCAGTACTTC. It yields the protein CASSLPDTHYEQYF.

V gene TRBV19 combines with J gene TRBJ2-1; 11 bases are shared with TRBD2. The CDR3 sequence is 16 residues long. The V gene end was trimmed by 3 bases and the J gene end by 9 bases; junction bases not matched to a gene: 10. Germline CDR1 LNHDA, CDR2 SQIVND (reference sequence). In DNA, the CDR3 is TGTGCCAGTAGTATTCAGGTAGCGGGAGGGCCGATTGAGCAGTTCTTC. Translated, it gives CASSIQVAGGPIEQFF.

In DNA, the CDR3 is TGTGCCAGCAGCCGTAACAGGGACAGGGGATCGGATACGCAGTATTTT. It translates to CASSRNRDRGSDTQYF. This chain links TRBV7-8 with TRBJ2-3; 10 nucleotides agree with TRBD1. J gave up 6 bases and V 5 bases, and 11 bases lay outside the gene matches. The CDR3 is made up of 16 amino acids. Germline assignment: CDR1 SGHVS and CDR2 FQNEAQ.

The CDR3 coding sequence is TGTGCCAGCAGTGCCACCGGGACTAGCGGGCCAGCAGATACGCAGTATTTT. Its protein is CASSATGTSGPADTQYF. The gene calls are TRBV9 and TRBJ2-3; 12 bases fit TRBD2. This CDR3 is built from 17 residues. Germline assignment: CDR1 SGDLS and CDR2 YYNGEE. The trim removed 5 bases at V and 4 bases at J, leaving 11 bases unmatched.

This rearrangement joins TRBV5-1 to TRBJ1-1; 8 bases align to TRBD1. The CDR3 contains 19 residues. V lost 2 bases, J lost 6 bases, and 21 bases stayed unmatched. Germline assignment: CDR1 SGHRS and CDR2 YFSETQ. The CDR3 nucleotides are TGCGCCAGCAGCTTCTTGGGTATCGACAGGGGTCCAACTCCCTCTGAAGCTTTCTTT. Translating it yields CASSFLGIDRGPTPSEAFF. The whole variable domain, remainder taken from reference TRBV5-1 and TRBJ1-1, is KAGVTQTPRYLIKTRGQQVTLSCSPISGHRSVSWYQQTPGQGLQFLFEYFSETQRNKGNFPGRFSGRQFSNSRSEMNVSTLELGDSALYLCASSFLGIDRGPTPSEAFFGQGTRLTVV.

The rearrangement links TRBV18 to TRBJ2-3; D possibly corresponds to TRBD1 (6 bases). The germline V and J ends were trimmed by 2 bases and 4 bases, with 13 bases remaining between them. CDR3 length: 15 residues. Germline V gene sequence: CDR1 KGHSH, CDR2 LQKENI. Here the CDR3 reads CASSPAGRGADTQYF. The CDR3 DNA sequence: TGTGCCAGCTCACCAGCTGGCAGGGGAGCAGATACGCAGTATTTT.

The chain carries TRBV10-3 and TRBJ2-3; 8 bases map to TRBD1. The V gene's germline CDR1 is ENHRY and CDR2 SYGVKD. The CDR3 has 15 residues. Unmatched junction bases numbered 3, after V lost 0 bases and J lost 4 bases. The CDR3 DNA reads TGTGCCATCAGTGAGTCGGACAGGGTTTCAGATACGCAGTATTTT. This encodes CAISESDRVSDTQYF.

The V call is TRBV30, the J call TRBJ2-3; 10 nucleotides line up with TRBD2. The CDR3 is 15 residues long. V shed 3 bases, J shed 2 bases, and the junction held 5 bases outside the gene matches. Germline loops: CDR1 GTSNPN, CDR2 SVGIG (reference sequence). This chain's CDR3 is CAWSPGLADTDTQYF. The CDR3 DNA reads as TGTGCCTGGAGCCCCGGACTAGCGGACACAGATACGCAGTATTTT.

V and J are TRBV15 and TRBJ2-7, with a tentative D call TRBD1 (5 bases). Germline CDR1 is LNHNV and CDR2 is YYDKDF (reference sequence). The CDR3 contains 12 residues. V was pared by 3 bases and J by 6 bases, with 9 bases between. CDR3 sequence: CATSSGQAEQYF. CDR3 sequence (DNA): TGTGCCACCAGCAGTGGACAAGCCGAGCAGTACTTC.

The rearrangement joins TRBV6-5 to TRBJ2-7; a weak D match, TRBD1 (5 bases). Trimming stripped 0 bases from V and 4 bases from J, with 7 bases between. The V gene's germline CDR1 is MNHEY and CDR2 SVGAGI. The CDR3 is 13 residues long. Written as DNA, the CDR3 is TGTGCCAGCAGTTACTCGGGGCAATACGAGCAGTACTTC. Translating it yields CASSYSGQYEQYF.

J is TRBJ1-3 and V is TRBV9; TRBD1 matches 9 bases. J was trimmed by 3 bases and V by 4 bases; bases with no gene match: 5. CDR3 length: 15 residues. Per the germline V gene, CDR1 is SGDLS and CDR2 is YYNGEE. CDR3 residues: CASSPQTGGGNTIYF. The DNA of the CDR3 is TGTGCCAGCAGCCCGCAGACAGGGGGTGGAAACACCATATATTTT.

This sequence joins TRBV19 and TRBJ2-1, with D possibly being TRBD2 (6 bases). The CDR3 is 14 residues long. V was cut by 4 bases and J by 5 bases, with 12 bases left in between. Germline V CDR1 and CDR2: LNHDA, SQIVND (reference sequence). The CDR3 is CASSRASGHNEQFF. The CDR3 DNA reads TGTGCCAGTAGTAGGGCCAGCGGGCACAATGAGCAGTTCTTC. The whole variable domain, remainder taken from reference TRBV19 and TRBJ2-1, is DGGITQSPKYLFRKEGQNVTLSCEQNLNHDAMYWYRQDPGQGLRLIYYSQIVNDFQKGDIAEGYSVSREKKESFPLTVTSAQKNPTAFYLCASSRASGHNEQFFGPGTRLTVL.

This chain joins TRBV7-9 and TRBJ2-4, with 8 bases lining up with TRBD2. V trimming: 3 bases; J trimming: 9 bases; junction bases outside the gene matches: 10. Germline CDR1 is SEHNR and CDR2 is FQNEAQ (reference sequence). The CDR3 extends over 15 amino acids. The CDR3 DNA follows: TGTGCCAGCAGCTTGTTTACTAGCGGCGAGGGCATTCAGTACTTC. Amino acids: CASSLFTSGEGIQYF. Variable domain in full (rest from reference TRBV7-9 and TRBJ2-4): DTGVSQNPRHKITKRGQNVTFRCDPISEHNRLYWYRQTLGQGPEFLTYFQNEAQLEKSRLLSDRFSAERPKGSFSTLEIQRTEQGDSAMYLCASSLFTSGEGIQYFGAGTRLSVL.

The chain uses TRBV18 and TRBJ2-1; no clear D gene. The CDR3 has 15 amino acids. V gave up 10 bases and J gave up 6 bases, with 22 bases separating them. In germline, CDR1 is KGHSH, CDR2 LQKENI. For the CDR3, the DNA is TGTGCCACCTACCGCGGATCCCAGATGGGCAATGAGCAGTTCTTC. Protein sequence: CATYRGSQMGNEQFF.

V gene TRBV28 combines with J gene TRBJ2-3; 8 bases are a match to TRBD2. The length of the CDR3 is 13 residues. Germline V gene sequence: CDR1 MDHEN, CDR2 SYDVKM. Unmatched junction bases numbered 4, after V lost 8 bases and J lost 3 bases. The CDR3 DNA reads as TGTGCCAGCGCGGGAGGATTTACAGATACGCAGTATTTT. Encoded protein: CASAGGFTDTQYF.

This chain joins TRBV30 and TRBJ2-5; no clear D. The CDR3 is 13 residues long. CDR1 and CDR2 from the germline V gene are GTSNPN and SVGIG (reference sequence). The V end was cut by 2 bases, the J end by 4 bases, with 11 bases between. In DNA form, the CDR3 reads TGTGCCTGGAGTAAGGCCCGCGGAGAGACCCAGTACTTC. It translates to CAWSKARGETQYF.

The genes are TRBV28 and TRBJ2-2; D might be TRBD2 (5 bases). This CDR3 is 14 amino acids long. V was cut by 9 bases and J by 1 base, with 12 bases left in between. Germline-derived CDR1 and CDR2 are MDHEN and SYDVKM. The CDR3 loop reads CASLGGRNTGELFF. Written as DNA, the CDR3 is TGTGCCAGTTTGGGCGGGCGGAACACCGGGGAGCTGTTTTTT.

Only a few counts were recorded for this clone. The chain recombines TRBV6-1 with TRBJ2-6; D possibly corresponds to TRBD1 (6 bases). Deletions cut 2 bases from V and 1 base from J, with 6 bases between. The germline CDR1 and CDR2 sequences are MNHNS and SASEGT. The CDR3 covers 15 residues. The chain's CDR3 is CASSEQGSGANVLTF. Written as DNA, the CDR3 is TGTGCCAGCAGTGAACAGGGGTCTGGGGCCAACGTCCTGACTTTC.

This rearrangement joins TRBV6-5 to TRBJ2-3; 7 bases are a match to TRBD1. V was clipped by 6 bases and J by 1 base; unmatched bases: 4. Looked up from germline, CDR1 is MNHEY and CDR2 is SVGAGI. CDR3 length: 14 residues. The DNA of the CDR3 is TGTGCCAGCAGACAGGGGTTAGGCACAGATACGCAGTATTTT. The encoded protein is CASRQGLGTDTQYF.

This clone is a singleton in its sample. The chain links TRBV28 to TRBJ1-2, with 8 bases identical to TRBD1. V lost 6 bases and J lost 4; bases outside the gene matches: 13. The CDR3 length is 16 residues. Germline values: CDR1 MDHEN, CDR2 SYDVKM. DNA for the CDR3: TGTGCCAGCAGCCCAGCAGGGGGCGCGGTGGGCTATGGCTACACCTTC. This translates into CASSPAGGAVGYGYTF.